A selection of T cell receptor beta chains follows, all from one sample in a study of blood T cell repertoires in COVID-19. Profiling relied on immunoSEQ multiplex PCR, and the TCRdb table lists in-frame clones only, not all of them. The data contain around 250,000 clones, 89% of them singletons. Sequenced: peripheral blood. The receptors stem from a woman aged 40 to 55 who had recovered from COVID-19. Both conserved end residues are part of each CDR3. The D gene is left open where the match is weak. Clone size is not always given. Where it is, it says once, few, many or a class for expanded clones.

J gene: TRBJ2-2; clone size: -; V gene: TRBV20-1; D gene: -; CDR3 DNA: TGCAGTGCCAGTAGCGTGGAGGGACCCGGGGAGCTGTTTTTT; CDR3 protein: CSASSVEGPGELFF
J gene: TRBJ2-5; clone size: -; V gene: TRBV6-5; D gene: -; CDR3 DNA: TGTGCCAGCAAGGATCACGGGTCTACAGAGACCCAGTACTTC; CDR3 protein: CASKDHGSTETQYF
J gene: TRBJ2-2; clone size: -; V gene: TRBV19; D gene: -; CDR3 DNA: TGTGCCAGTAGCCTCGGGGGCGGGGAGCTGTTTTTT; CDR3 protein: CASSLGGGELFF
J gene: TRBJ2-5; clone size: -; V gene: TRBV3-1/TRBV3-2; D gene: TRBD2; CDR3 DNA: TGTGCCAGCAGCCAAGTCATGGGACTAGCGGGAGAAGAGACCCAGTACTTC; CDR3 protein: CASSQVMGLAGEETQYF
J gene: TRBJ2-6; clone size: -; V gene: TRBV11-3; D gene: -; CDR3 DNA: TGTGCCAGCAGCTTAGGGACTGACGGGGCCAACGTCCTGACTTTC; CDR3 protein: CASSLGTDGANVLTF
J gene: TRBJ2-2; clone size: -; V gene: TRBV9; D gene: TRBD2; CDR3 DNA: TGTGCCAGCAGCGTAGAAGTCGGGGGGTCGAACACCGGGGAGCTGTTTTTT; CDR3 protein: CASSVEVGGSNTGELFF
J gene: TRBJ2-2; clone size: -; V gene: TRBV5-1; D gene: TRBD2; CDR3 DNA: TGCGCCAGCAGCCTGCAAGCGGGGGGGCCCACCGGGGAGCTGTTTTTT; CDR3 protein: CASSLQAGGPTGELFF
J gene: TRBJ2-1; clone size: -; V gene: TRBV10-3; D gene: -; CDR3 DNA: TGTGCCATCAGTGAGTCGGAACTAGCCATCTCCTACAATGAGCAGTTCTTC; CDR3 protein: CAISESELAISYNEQFF
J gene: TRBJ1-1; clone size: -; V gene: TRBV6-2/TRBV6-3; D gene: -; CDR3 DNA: TGTGCCAGCAGTTACGTCAGCGCGAACACTGAAGCTTTCTTT; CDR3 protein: CASSYVSANTEAFF
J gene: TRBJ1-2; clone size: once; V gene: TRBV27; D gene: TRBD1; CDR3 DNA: TGTGCCAGCCGTGCGACAGGGGAGAGGGGCTACACCTTC; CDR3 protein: CASRATGERGYTF
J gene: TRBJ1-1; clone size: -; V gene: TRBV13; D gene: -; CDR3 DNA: TGTGCCAGCAGCCGCCTCCGGACAGCAACGAACACTGAAGCTTTCTTT; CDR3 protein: CASSRLRTATNTEAFF
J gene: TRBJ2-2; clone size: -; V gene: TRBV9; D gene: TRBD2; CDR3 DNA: TGTGCCAGCAGCGATAGCGGGATCAACACCGGGGAGCTGTTTTTT; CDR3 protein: CASSDSGINTGELFF
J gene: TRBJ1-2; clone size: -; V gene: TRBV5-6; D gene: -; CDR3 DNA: TGTGCCAGCAGCTTGGGGGGCACTAACTATGGCTACACCTTC; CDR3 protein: CASSLGGTNYGYTF
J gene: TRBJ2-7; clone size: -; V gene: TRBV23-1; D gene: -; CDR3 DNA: TGCGCCAGCAGTCAATTCAGGGCGGCGGCGGTGGGCTACGAGCAGTACTTC; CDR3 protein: CASSQFRAAAVGYEQYF
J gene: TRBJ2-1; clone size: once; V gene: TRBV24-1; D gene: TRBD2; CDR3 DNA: TGTGCCACCAGTGGACTAGCCGATGAGCAGTTCTTC; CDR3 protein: CATSGLADEQFF
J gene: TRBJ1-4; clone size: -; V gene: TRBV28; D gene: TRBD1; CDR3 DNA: TGTGCCAGCAGTTTATTTTTCTTGGGGACAGGCAATGAAAAACTGTTTTTT; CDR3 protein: CASSLFFLGTGNEKLFF
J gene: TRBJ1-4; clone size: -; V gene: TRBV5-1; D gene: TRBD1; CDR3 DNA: TGCGCCAGCAGATCCCGCTTTGGACAGGGGGCGGAAAAACTGTTTTTT; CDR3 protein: CASRSRFGQGAEKLFF
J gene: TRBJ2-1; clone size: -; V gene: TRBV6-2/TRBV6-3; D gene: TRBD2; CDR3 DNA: TGTGCCAGCAGTCAGCTAGCGGGAGGGCCCTATGAGCAGTTCTTC; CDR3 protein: CASSQLAGGPYEQFF
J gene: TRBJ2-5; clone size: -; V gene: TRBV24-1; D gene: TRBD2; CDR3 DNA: TGTGCCACCAGTGACGCGGGGGGGCGGAACCAAGAGACCCAGTACTTC; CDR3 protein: CATSDAGGRNQETQYF
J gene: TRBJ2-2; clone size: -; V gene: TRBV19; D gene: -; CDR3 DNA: TGTGCCAGTAGTATGGACTCAGGCGCCGGGGAGCTGTTTTTT; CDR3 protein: CASSMDSGAGELFF
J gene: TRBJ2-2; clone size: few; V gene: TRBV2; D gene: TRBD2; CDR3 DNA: TGTGCCAGCAGTGACGGGACTAGCGGGATAGGAGGCACCGGGGAGCTGTTTTTT; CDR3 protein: CASSDGTSGIGGTGELFF
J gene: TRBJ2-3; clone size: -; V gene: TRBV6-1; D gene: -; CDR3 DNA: TGTGCCAGCAGTGAACTTGGCGGAACACACGGCGATACGCAGTATTTT; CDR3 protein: CASSELGGTHGDTQYF
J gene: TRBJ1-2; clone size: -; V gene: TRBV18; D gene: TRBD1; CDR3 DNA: TGTGCCAGCTCACTCGACAGGGAGTATGGCTACACCTTC; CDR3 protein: CASSLDREYGYTF
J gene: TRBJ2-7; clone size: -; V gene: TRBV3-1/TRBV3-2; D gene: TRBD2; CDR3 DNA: TGTGCCAGCAGCCCTCTAGCGGGGAAACAGTACTTC; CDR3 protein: CASSPLAGKQYF
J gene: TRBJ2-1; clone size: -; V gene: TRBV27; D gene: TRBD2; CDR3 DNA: TGTGCCAGCAGTCACCTGGTAGCGGGAGGGCCCAATGAGCAGTTCTTC; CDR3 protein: CASSHLVAGGPNEQFF
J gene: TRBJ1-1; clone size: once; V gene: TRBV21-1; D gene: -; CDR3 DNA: TGTGCCACTAAAGGACAGGGGACTGAAGCTTTCTTT; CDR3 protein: CATKGQGTEAFF
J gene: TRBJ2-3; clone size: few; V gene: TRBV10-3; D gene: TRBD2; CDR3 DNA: TGTGCCATCAGTCCCTCTAGCGGGGGGGCGTCCGATACGCAGTATTTT; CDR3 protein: CAISPSSGGASDTQYF
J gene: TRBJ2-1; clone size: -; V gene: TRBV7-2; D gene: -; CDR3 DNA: TGTGCCAGCAGCTTTCAACTAGGAAGCGCAGGCGAGCAGTTCTTC; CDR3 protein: CASSFQLGSAGEQFF
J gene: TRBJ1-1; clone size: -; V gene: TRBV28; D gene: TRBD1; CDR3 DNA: TGTGCCAGCAGGCTATCGACAGGGGGAGTCACTGAAGCTTTCTTT; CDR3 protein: CASRLSTGGVTEAFF
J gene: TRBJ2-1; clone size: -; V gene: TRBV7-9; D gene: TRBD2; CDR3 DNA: TGTGCCAGCAGCTTACAAGCGGGAGGAGGGTACAATGAGCAGTTCTTC; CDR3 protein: CASSLQAGGGYNEQFF
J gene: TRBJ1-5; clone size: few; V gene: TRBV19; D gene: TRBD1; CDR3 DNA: TGTGCCAGTAGGGAACAGGGGCTTGGACAGCCCCAGCATTTT; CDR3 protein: CASREQGLGQPQHF
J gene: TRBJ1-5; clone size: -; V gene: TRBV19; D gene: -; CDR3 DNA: TGTGCCAGTAGTCCGATCCTCCAGGGTCACAATCAGCCCCAGCATTTT; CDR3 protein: CASSPILQGHNQPQHF
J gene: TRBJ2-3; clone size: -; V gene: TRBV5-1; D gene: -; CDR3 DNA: TGCGCCAGCAGCTTGGGTTTCGCAGATACGCAGTATTTT; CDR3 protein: CASSLGFADTQYF
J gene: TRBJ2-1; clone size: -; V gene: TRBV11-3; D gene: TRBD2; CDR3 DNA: TGTGCCAGCAGCATGCTTAGCGGGGGGGCCTACAATGAGCAGTTCTTC; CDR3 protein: CASSMLSGGAYNEQFF
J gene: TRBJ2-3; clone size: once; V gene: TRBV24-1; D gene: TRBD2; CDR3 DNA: TGTGCCACCAGTGGACCTAGCGGGAGCCCAGATACGCAGTATTTT; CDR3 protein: CATSGPSGSPDTQYF
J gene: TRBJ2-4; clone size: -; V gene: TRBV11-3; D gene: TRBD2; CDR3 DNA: TGTGCCAGCAGCTTAGGGCTAGCGGGAGGATTAGCCAAAAACATTCAGTACTTC; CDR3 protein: CASSLGLAGGLAKNIQYF